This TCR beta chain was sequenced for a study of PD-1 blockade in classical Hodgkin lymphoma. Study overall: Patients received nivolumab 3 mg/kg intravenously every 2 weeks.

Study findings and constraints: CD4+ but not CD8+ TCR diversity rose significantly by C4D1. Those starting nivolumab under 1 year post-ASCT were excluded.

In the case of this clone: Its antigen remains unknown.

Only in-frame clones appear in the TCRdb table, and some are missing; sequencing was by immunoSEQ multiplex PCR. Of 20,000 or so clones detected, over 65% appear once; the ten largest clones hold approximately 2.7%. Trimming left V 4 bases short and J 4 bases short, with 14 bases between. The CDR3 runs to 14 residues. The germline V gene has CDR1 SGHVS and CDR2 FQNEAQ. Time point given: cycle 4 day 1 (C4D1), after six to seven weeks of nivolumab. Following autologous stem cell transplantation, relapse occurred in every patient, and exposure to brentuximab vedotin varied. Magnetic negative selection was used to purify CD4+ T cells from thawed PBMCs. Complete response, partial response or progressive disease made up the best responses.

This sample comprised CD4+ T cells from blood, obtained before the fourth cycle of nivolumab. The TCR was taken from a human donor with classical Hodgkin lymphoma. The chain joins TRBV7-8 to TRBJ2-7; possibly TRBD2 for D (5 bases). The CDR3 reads CASSYTQTGYEQYF. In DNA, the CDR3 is TGTGCCAGCAGCTATACTCAAACGGGATACGAGCAGTACTTC.